The text below deals with one T cell receptor (beta chain). The CDR3 has 11 amino acids. The germline V and J ends were trimmed by 5 bases and 6 bases, with 7 bases remaining between them. The data stem from a study of T cell responses to AZD1222 COVID-19 vaccine. Only in-frame clones appear in the TCRdb table, and some are missing; sequencing was by immunoSEQ multiplex PCR. The repertoire has roughly 150,000 clones, roughly 92% of them found once; the top ten carry approximately 1.5%. The sequences come from peripheral blood, collected on day 0 of AZD1222 vaccination. The sequence derives from an adult in good health. The V gene is TRBV12-3 or TRBV12-4, the J gene TRBJ1-1, with a weak D call TRBD1 (6 bases). CDR3 sequence: CASSDRSEAFF. In nucleotides, the CDR3 is TGTGCCAGCAGTGACAGGTCTGAAGCTTTCTTT.